The table lists the clone carrying this TCR beta chain with a count of one. Antigen unknown. These data originate in a study of blood T cells in healthy people across ages. Study-wide points: The authors considered diversity estimates from one million T cells to be underestimates. No conclusive comparison of naive versus antigen-experienced cells was possible with unsorted PBMCs.

V lost 7 bases, J lost 4 bases, and 8 bases stayed unmatched. The CDR3 totals 15 residues. Peripheral blood samples of 9 to 10 milliliters were drawn from each donor. It was with a sample-barcoded 5' primer and a J-beta primer mix that a second PCR of roughly 6 to 12 cycles was run. Every individual sample yielded 2.5 million or more paired-end reads (each containing CDR3). TCRdb re-derived calls from the 5' RACE reads in MiXCR, one entry per CDR3 protein. The sample yields some 920,000 distinct CDR3 sequences, about 51% seen once. The chain carries TRBV12-3 or TRBV12-4 and TRBJ2-5, with 11 bases fitting TRBD2. The receptor was isolated from a woman in her sixties in good health. The source material was blood. CDR3 residues: CASTLTSGKIETQYF. Written as DNA, the CDR3 is TGTGCCAGCACCCTGACTAGCGGGAAGATAGAGACCCAGTACTTC.